This TCR beta chain was sequenced for a study of early T cells in non-severe SARS-CoV-2 infection. Overall study context: It was bulk RNA from unsorted whole blood that was sequenced, and the chains were unpaired.

This clonotype was recorded a few times. Trimming took off 7 bases at V and 10 bases at J, with 19 bases between the two ends. The CDR3 runs to 13 residues. Germline assignment: CDR1 MDHEN and CDR2 SYDVKM. Individual cDNA molecules received unique molecular identifiers. Using its own MiXCR run on the 5' RACE reads, TCRdb lists one record per CDR3 protein. The data show 50,000 to 75,000 distinct CDR3 sequences, 9.5% to 15% seen once. The source is an adult who was a healthcare worker with PCR-confirmed SARS-CoV-2 infection or an uninfected control (not recorded which). The donor label of this sample is uncertain. This chain links TRBV28 with TRBJ1-1; possible D gene TRBD1, 5 bases. This specimen was whole blood, taken at baseline. CDR3 amino acids: CASTLIEGQGAFF. CDR3 bases: TGTGCCAGCACCCTTATTGAGGGGCAGGGAGCTTTCTTT.